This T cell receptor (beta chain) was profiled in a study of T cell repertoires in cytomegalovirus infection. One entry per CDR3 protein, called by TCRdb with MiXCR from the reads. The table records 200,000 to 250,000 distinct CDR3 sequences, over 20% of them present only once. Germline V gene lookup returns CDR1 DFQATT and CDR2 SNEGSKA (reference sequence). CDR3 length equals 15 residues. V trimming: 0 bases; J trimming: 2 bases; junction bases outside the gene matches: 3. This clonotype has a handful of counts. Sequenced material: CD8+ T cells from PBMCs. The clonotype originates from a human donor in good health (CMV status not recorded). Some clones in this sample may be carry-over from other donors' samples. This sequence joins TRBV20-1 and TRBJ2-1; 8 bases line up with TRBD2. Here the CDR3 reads CSARDVAGTYNEQFF. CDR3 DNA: TGCAGTGCTAGAGATGTAGCGGGGACCTACAATGAGCAGTTCTTC.